What follows are 14 T cell receptor beta chains derived from one specimen sequenced in a study of beta chain features in type 1 diabetes. Every isolated RNA sample was fully reverse transcribed, so sequencing captured expressed TCRB transcripts. Assay: immunoSEQ multiplex PCR; the TCRdb copy retains only in-frame clones and omits some. The sample yields some 900,000 clones, 17% seen once. The material sequenced was naive CD4+ T cells from blood. The receptors come from a woman under 30 in good health.

The chain links TRBV5-4 to TRBJ2-5; 7 bases line up with TRBD1. CDR3 length equals 13 residues. Germline trimming cut 3 bases from V and 2 bases from J; bases unmatched to any gene: 1. CDR1 and CDR2 from the germline V gene are SGHNT and YYREEE (reference sequence). CDR3: CASSWDRQETQYF. Here the CDR3 DNA reads TGTGCCAGCAGCTGGGACAGACAAGAGACCCAGTACTTC.

This clone was counted a single time. The DNA for the CDR3 is TGTGCCAGTAGTATACTCGGACAGAAAGAGACCCAGTACTTC. Translated, it gives CASSILGQKETQYF. V and J are TRBV19 and TRBJ2-5; D perhaps matches TRBD1 (6 bases). Germline lookup yields CDR1 LNHDA and CDR2 SQIVND (reference sequence). CDR3 length: 14 residues. Deletions cut 2 bases from V and 3 bases from J, with 10 bases between.

The chain uses TRBV28 and TRBJ2-7; 13 bases agree with TRBD2. CDR1 is MDHEN, CDR2 SYDVKM, per germline. The junction had 7 bases not matched to a gene; V was cut back by 5 bases and J by 6 bases. This CDR3 is built from 15 residues. CDR3 in DNA: TGTGCCAGCAGTGGACTAGCGGGAGTTGGTCGCGAGCAGTACTTC. Protein sequence: CASSGLAGVGREQYF.

The rearrangement links TRBV29-1 to TRBJ2-4; possibly TRBD1 for D (6 bases). Germline CDR1 is SQVTM and CDR2 is ANQGSEA. The V and J ends lost 4 bases and 0 bases respectively, with 19 bases between them. The CDR3 has 17 amino acids. The CDR3 DNA reads TGCAGCGTTGTAGGGGGTTCAGGGCCCCTAGCCAAAAACATTCAGTACTTC. The encoded protein is CSVVGGSGPLAKNIQYF. The whole variable domain, filled in from reference TRBV29-1 and TRBJ2-4, reads SAVISQKPSRDICQRGTSLTIQCQVDSQVTMMFWYRQQPGQSLTLIATANQGSEATYESGFVIDKFPISRPNLTFSTLTVSNMSPEDSSIYLCSVVGGSGPLAKNIQYFGAGTRLSVL.

This clone was detected only a few times. The V call is TRBV4-1, the J call TRBJ2-3; TRBD2 aligns across 9 bases. Unmatched junction bases numbered 18, after V lost 3 bases and J lost 2 bases. Looked up from germline, CDR1 is MGHRA and CDR2 is YSYEKL. The CDR3 is 20 residues long. CDR3 in amino acids: CASSHPSGPSGRPFTDTQYF. For the CDR3, the DNA is TGCGCCAGCAGCCACCCCTCTGGCCCAAGCGGGAGGCCCTTCACAGATACGCAGTATTTT.

The chain is built from TRBV5-4 and TRBJ2-3; perhaps TRBD2 as D (6 bases). V was shortened by 1 base and J by 1 base, with 7 bases between the two germline ends. The V gene's germline CDR1 is SGHNT and CDR2 YYREEE (reference sequence). The CDR3 covers 14 residues. This chain's CDR3 is CASSLSGGTDTQYF. The CDR3, as DNA: TGTGCCAGCAGCTTGTCGGGGGGCACAGATACGCAGTATTTT.

The V and J genes are TRBV7-6 and TRBJ1-5; 9 bases line up with TRBD1. V lost 1 base to trimming and J lost 6 bases; unmatched junction nucleotides: 4. Germline CDR1 is SGHVS and CDR2 is FNYEAQ. There are 15 residues in the CDR3. CDR3 sequence: CASSLEGDRAQPQHF. The CDR3, as DNA: TGTGCCAGCAGCTTAGAAGGGGACAGGGCTCAGCCCCAGCATTTT.

This clone was seen just once. The chain has TRBV28 and TRBJ1-4; D is ambiguous. Trimming took 3 bases from V and 5 from J, leaving 16 bases between them. Germline lookup yields CDR1 MDHEN and CDR2 SYDVKM. The CDR3 spans 16 residues. The DNA of the CDR3 is TGTGCCAGCAGTTTTCTAGGCTCAGCGCTAAATGAAAAACTGTTTTTT. Translated: CASSFLGSALNEKLFF.

There are a few counts of this clone. V is TRBV12-5 and J is TRBJ2-1; D may be TRBD2 (5 bases). The CDR3 extends over 16 amino acids. Trimming removed 1 base from V and 3 bases from J, with 13 bases in between. Germline CDR1 and CDR2: LGHNT and FRNRAP. The CDR3 here is CASGLGAGLGYNEQFF. DNA of the CDR3: TGTGCTAGTGGTTTGGGTGCGGGCCTCGGCTACAATGAGCAGTTCTTC.

V usage is TRBV6-1 and J usage is TRBJ1-5; 8 bases match TRBD1. This CDR3 contains 12 residues. Unmatched junction bases numbered 3, after V lost 5 bases and J lost 9 bases. Germline values: CDR1 MNHNS, CDR2 SASEGT. The CDR3 bases are TGTGCCAGCAGTCGGGACAGGCGGCCCCAGCATTTT. Encoded protein: CASSRDRRPQHF.

The sample holds a few counts of this clone. J is TRBJ2-3 and V is TRBV15; TRBD1 matches 8 bases. Germline CDR1 LNHNV, CDR2 YYDKDF (reference sequence). Germline trimming cut 2 bases from V and 3 bases from J; bases unmatched to any gene: 10. The CDR3 runs to 17 residues. The CDR3 DNA follows: TGTGCCACCAGCAGAATCCCCGGACAGGGCGCGACAGATACGCAGTATTTT. Translation gives CATSRIPGQGATDTQYF.

The V call is TRBV4-2, the J call TRBJ2-5, with D possibly TRBD2 on 7 matching bases. CDR1 LGHNA and CDR2 YNFKEQ come from the germline V gene. Trimming cost V 1 base and J 5 bases, with 20 bases left between them. This CDR3 contains 17 residues. CDR3 DNA sequence: TGTGCCAGCAGCCAAGCCCGGGGGGCGGCCGATTTGGAGACCCAGTACTTC. As protein: CASSQARGAADLETQYF.

This clone was recorded a few times. The sample contains more than one DNA sequence encoding this CDR3. The chain joins TRBV28 to TRBJ2-5; no definite D call. This CDR3 is built from 11 residues. CDR1 MDHEN and CDR2 SYDVKM come from the germline V gene. The V gene lost 6 bases and the J gene lost 5 bases, with 7 bases spanning the gap. CDR3 sequence: CASSLRETQYF. Written as DNA, the CDR3 is TGTGCCAGCAGCCTCAGGGAGACCCAGTACTTC.

This clone was counted once. This chain connects TRBV19 to TRBJ2-5; 12 nucleotides line up with TRBD1. Germline V gene sequence: CDR1 LNHDA, CDR2 SQIVND (reference sequence). This CDR3 has 18 amino acids. With V trimmed by 0 bases and J by 4 bases, 9 bases remained unmatched. The CDR3 nucleotides are TGTGCCAGTAGTATAGACGCAACCGGGACAGGGGGCATAGAGACCCAGTACTTC. It translates to CASSIDATGTGGIETQYF.